This T cell receptor beta chain appears in the sequencing data of a study of T cells in Graves' hyperthyroidism and ophthalmopathy. Findings and limits, study-wide: With a median lead of about six months before onset, the model predicted ophthalmopathy.

Amplification targeted TCR beta CDR3 regions from RNA transcripts. An initial round of RT-PCR targeting the TCR CDR3 relied on the HTBI primer set. TCRdb used MiXCR to reprocess the multiplex PCR reads, holding one entry per CDR3 protein. The sample contains around 340,000 distinct CDR3 sequences, approximately 17% of which appear only once. This clonotype was seen at least ten times. Its antigen is unidentified. Looked up from germline, CDR1 is MNHEY and CDR2 is SMNVEV (reference sequence). The CDR3 loop spans 18 amino acids. J lost 0 bases, V lost 2 bases, and 8 bases had no gene match. Sample collection date corresponds to first hyperthyroidism diagnosis, prior to any ophthalmopathy symptoms.

The sequence was obtained from a woman aged 25 to 39 with Graves' hyperthyroidism that later progressed to Graves' ophthalmopathy. The sample consisted of blood. V gene TRBV27 combines with J gene TRBJ2-1, with 9 nucleotides matching TRBD2. Written as DNA, the CDR3 is TGTGCCAGCAGTTTAGCATCTAGCGGGGAGAGCTCCTACAATGAGCAGTTCTTC. This translates into CASSLASSGESSYNEQFF.